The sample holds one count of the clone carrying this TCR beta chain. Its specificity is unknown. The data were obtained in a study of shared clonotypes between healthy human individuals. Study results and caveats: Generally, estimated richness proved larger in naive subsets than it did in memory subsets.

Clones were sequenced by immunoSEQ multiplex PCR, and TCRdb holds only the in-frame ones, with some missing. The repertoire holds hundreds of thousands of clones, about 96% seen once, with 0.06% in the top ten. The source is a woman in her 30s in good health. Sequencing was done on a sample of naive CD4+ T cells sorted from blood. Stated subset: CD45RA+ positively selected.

The CDR3 loop reads CASTRPTGAAGANVLTF. DNA for the CDR3: TGTGCCAGCACCAGACCGACAGGGGCAGCTGGGGCCAACGTCCTGACTTTC. This chain links TRBV9 with TRBJ2-6; 8 positions agree with TRBD1. The CDR3 is 17 residues long. CDR1 SGDLS and CDR2 YYNGEE come from the germline V gene. Unmatched junction bases numbered 10, after V lost 6 bases and J lost 2 bases.